The T cell receptor (beta chain) described here comes from a study of regulatory T cells in long-lasting Graves disease. Study-level results: The study found TRBV28, TRBJ1-2 and TRBJ2-5 favored in persistent disease.

From germline, CDR1 is MDHEN and CDR2 SYDVKM. CDR3 length: 17 amino acids. V lost 0 bases and J 0 bases, leaving 11 bases between the germline ends. This clonotype was recorded many times. What it binds is unknown. Both iRepertoire HTBI primers and Arm-PCR of CDR3 regions were used to build the TCR beta libraries. TCRdb analysed the multiplex PCR reads with MiXCR anew, one entry per CDR3 protein. The sample has approximately 400,000 distinct CDR3 sequences; under 15% are singletons. Time point specified: newly diagnosed GD, antithyroid drugs for less than 3 months. PBMC RNA served as the TCR library source. This sample was shared with a second study, whose subject was T cells in Graves' hyperthyroidism and ophthalmopathy. This second study notes: Uncontrolled infections, other autoimmune diseases, pregnancy or lactation led to exclusion of patients.

The chain joins TRBV28 to TRBJ2-2, with D tentatively TRBD1 or TRBD2 (5 bases each). The origin of this receptor is a woman aged 25 to 39 with Graves disease. The sequences come from peripheral blood mononuclear cells (PBMCs), collected at new diagnosis, from a patient treated with antithyroid drugs. CDR3 coding DNA: TGTGCCAGCAGTTTATGGGGACCGAACGCGAACACCGGGGAGCTGTTTTTT. Translation: CASSLWGPNANTGELFF.